Sequencing of this TCR beta chain was carried out in a study of PD-1 blockade in classical Hodgkin lymphoma. Points from the study as a whole: Relative to healthy donors, newly diagnosed patients reportedly had lower baseline TCR diversity, which was reported as lower still in relapsed/refractory patients. Newly diagnosed and completely responding patients shared comparable baseline diversity. By cycle point C4D1, TCR diversity had risen significantly in CD4+ cells (but not CD8+ cells). Still unresolved is the cause of the repertoire differences, which may be disease activity or prior therapy.

Only in-frame clones appear in the TCRdb table, and some are missing; sequencing was by immunoSEQ multiplex PCR. The profile shows tens of thousands of clones, approximately 94% of them singletons. The patients all showed relapse after autologous stem cell transplantation, while their brentuximab vedotin exposure varied. Details on this clone: Its cognate antigen is unknown.

From germline, CDR1 is SEHNR and CDR2 FQNEAQ (reference sequence). The CDR3 extends over 12 amino acids. V dropped 6 bases and J dropped 1 base, with 6 bases sitting between them. The sequence derives from a human donor with classical Hodgkin lymphoma. The chain recombines TRBV7-9 with TRBJ1-1; D gene ambiguous. The sequences come from peripheral blood mononuclear cells (PBMCs), collected at baseline. The chain's CDR3 is CASRDGNTEAFF. CDR3 DNA sequence: TGTGCCAGCAGGGACGGGAACACTGAAGCTTTCTTT. Combining the CDR3 with reference TRBV7-9 and TRBJ1-1 gives the whole variable domain DTGVSQNPRHKITKRGQNVTFRCDPISEHNRLYWYRQTLGQGPEFLTYFQNEAQLEKSRLLSDRFSAERPKGSFSTLEIQRTEQGDSAMYLCASRDGNTEAFFGQGTRLTVV.